Listed below are T cell receptor beta chains from one sample, sequenced in a study of T cell responses to AZD1222 COVID-19 vaccine. The data were produced by immunoSEQ multiplex PCR, yet TCRdb's version contains in-frame clones alone and is incomplete. Of 130,000 to 150,000 clones listed, about 91% are singletons. The sequencing used peripheral blood, collected on day 0 of AZD1222 vaccination. The receptors derive from an adult in good health. CDR3s include the opening cysteine and the closing phenylalanine or tryptophan.

J | V | length | CDR3
TRBJ2-1 | TRBV10-3 | 12 | CATKWDSNEQFF
TRBJ2-3 | TRBV19 | 15 | CASSIDLAGGDTQYF
TRBJ1-1 | TRBV5-1 | 13 | CASRRAVNTEAFF
TRBJ2-7 | TRBV6-5 | 15 | CASSYGLRTSYEQYF
TRBJ1-2 | TRBV5-4 | 13 | CASSFRRADGYTF
TRBJ2-5 | TRBV25-1 | 15 | CASSEWTGVGETQYF
TRBJ2-5 | TRBV19 | 13 | CASTPMSGETQYF
TRBJ2-1 | TRBV7-2 | 14 | CASSLESAYNEQFF
TRBJ2-7 | TRBV6-6 | 14 | CASSFRDRVYEQYF
TRBJ2-2 | TRBV11-2 | 16 | CASSLVGTGNTGELFF
TRBJ1-2 | TRBV20-1 | 11 | CSAIGVYGYTF
TRBJ2-2 | TRBV4-2 | 16 | CASSQDGRVRAGELFF
TRBJ2-3 | TRBV5-4 | 17 | CASSVVLAGVSTDTQYF
TRBJ2-5 | TRBV7-9 | 14 | CASSLGQSPETQYF
TRBJ2-3 | TRBV5-4 | 15 | CASSAGSGLTDTQYF
TRBJ2-4 | TRBV6-5 | 11 | CASSNDVSQYF
TRBJ1-5 | TRBV2 | 15 | CASRPGGLSNQPQHF